This T cell receptor (beta chain) is from a study of T cells in Graves' hyperthyroidism and ophthalmopathy. Study outcomes and limitations: Within blood appeared most thyroid clonotypes that had expanded above 0.001. Stable hyperthyroidism was told apart from ophthalmopathy by a model built on 13 V-J features.

As regards this clonotype: Antigen: not known.

Uncontrolled infections, other autoimmune diseases, pregnancy or lactation led to exclusion of patients. It was RNA transcripts that yielded the amplified TCR beta CDR3 regions. Carried out on the TCR CDR3, a first-round RT-PCR used the HTBI primer set. TCRdb used MiXCR to reprocess the multiplex PCR reads, holding one entry per CDR3 protein. The sample holds about 320,000 distinct CDR3 sequences, roughly 15% seen once. The sequence came from a man younger than 40 with Graves' hyperthyroidism. The material sequenced was blood.

As DNA, the CDR3 is TGTGCCAGCAGCGCACTAGCGGGAGGGCCGTCGTATCCAGATACGCAGTATTTT. Translating it yields CASSALAGGPSYPDTQYF. The chain has TRBV7-6 and TRBJ2-3; 13 nucleotides line up with TRBD2. V dropped 5 bases and J dropped 4; count of bases not matched to a gene: 12. This CDR3 comprises 18 residues. Germline V CDR1 and CDR2: SGHVS, FNYEAQ.